The 7 T cell receptor beta chains below all came from one sample that was sequenced in a study of Graves' ophthalmopathy and Graves' hyperthyroidism. Amplification targeted the TCR beta CDR3 regions, with RNA transcripts as the source material. The workflow started with a first-round RT-PCR run with HTBI primers and then moved on to a second-round multiplex PCR. One entry per CDR3 protein, called by TCRdb with MiXCR from the multiplex PCR reads. In the table there are almost 750,000 distinct CDR3 sequences, 40% of which are singletons. The sequenced sample was peripheral blood. These receptors came from an adult man with Graves' ophthalmopathy.

This clonotype was counted ten times or more. This chain uses TRBV7-9 with TRBJ1-5; D is unclear. V lost 3 bases, J lost 9 bases, and 15 bases lay in between. This CDR3 has 14 residues. Germline loops: CDR1 SEHNR, CDR2 FQNEAQ (reference sequence). The DNA for the CDR3 is TGTGCCAGCAGCTTGGGAGCGGAGGGTCCGCCCCAGCATTTT. Encoded protein: CASSLGAEGPPQHF.

The CDR3 here is CASSQAGLGETQYF. The CDR3 coding sequence is TGTGCCAGCAGCCAAGCGGGCCTGGGAGAGACCCAGTACTTC. V is TRBV9 and J is TRBJ2-5; D may be TRBD2 (6 bases). From germline, CDR1 is SGDLS and CDR2 YYNGEE. This CDR3 comprises 14 residues. Trimming removed 4 bases at V and 4 bases at J, with 14 bases between.

The V gene is TRBV25-1, the J gene TRBJ1-4; possibly TRBD1 for D (5 bases). Looked up from germline, CDR1 is MGHDK and CDR2 is SYGVNS. V was shortened by 4 bases and J by 3 bases, with 18 bases between the two germline ends. The CDR3 is made up of 17 amino acids. Here the CDR3 reads CASSATSDQGPNEKLFF. The CDR3 DNA reads as TGTGCCAGCAGTGCCACCAGTGATCAGGGTCCTAATGAAAAACTGTTTTTT.

The chain links TRBV9 to TRBJ1-1; D remains ambiguous. Trimming removed 5 bases at V and 0 bases at J, with 17 bases between. The CDR3 consists of 16 residues. The germline CDR1 and CDR2 sequences are SGDLS and YYNGEE. Here the CDR3 DNA reads TGTGCCAGCAGTGAACTGATATCTAGGGTGAACACTGAAGCTTTCTTT. The encoded protein is CASSELISRVNTEAFF. The full variable domain, its missing parts supplied by reference TRBV9 and TRBJ1-1, is DSGVTQTPKHLITATGQRVTLRCSPRSGDLSVYWYQQSLDQGLQFLIQYYNGEERAKGNILERFSAQQFPDLHSELNLSSLELGDSALYFCASSELISRVNTEAFFGQGTRLTVV.

This clonotype has more than one count but fewer than ten. This chain connects TRBV7-9 to TRBJ2-7; 11 nucleotides agree with TRBD2. V trimming: 4 bases; J trimming: 6 bases; junction bases outside the gene matches: 17. Per the germline V gene, CDR1 is SEHNR and CDR2 is FQNEAQ (reference sequence). CDR3 size: 18 residues. The CDR3 region has the DNA TGTGCCAGCAGCTCACCTAGCGGGGGGCCGCCTCGGGGTCCCGAGCAGTACTTC. It codes for CASSSPSGGPPRGPEQYF.

A remark on this clonotype: The DNA is left out, because the CDR3 cannot be placed on it with certainty; the CDR3 is given as TCRdb lists it. The V gene is TRBV10-1, the J gene TRBJ1-1; whether TRBD1, the table's D call, matches the DNA was not checked. 14 amino acids form the CDR3, both terminal residues included. CDR1 and CDR2 from the germline V gene are WNHNN and SYGVQD (reference sequence). CDR3 region: CICSAKTANTEAFF.

This chain joins TRBV5-1 and TRBJ1-2; no firm D call. With 0 bases removed from V and 3 bases from J, the gap between germline ends came to 9 bases. There are 14 residues in the CDR3. Germline V gene data show CDR1 as SGHRS and CDR2 as YFSETQ. The CDR3: CASSLVSADYGYTF. The CDR3 DNA reads as TGCGCCAGCAGCTTGGTTTCGGCGGACTATGGCTACACCTTC.